These 30 T cell receptor beta chains were all obtained from the same sample, sequenced in a study of shared clonotypes between healthy human individuals. Data came from immunoSEQ multiplex PCR; TCRdb stores just in-frame clones and leaves some out. The sample yields about 480,000 clones, less than 85% seen once. Sequencing input: PBMCs. Receptor source: a woman in her forties in good health. Some clones in this sample may be carry-over from other donors' samples.

The V gene is TRBV4-3, the J gene TRBJ2-1; no clear D gene. CDR1 and CDR2 (germline): LGHNA, YSLEER. The CDR3 totals 13 residues. The V gene lost 0 bases and the J gene lost 4 bases, with 4 bases spanning the gap. This CDR3 is CASSQDTYNEQFF. CDR3 bases: TGCGCCAGCAGCCAAGACACTTACAATGAGCAGTTCTTC.

This clone was seen more than once but under ten times. The chain uses TRBV5-6 and TRBJ1-1; TRBD1 agrees at 11 bases. The CDR3 loop spans 15 amino acids. The trim removed 3 bases at V and 4 bases at J, leaving 5 bases unmatched. CDR1 and CDR2 (germline): SGHDT, YYEEEE. The CDR3 DNA is TGTGCCAGCAGCTCCAGGGACAGGGGGAGCACTGAAGCTTTCTTT. Translating gives CASSSRDRGSTEAFF.

The table lists this clone with many counts. The rearrangement joins TRBV4-1 to TRBJ2-1; D possibly corresponds to TRBD1 (5 bases). The germline V and J ends were trimmed by 1 base and 5 bases, with 15 bases remaining between them. This CDR3 has 16 residues. Germline CDR1 and CDR2: MGHRA and YSYEKL. The CDR3: CASSQAPRVTHNEQFF. CDR3 nucleotide sequence: TGCGCCAGCAGCCAAGCCCCCAGGGTAACCCACAATGAGCAGTTCTTC.

This sequence joins TRBV7-9 and TRBJ2-5; D gene uncertain. The CDR3 loop spans 14 amino acids. The germline V gene has CDR1 SEHNR and CDR2 FQNEAQ (reference sequence). Trimming took off 1 base at V and 0 bases at J, with 6 bases between the two ends. CDR3 in amino acids: CASSLVGHQETQYF. CDR3 coding DNA: TGTGCCAGCAGCTTAGTCGGCCACCAAGAGACCCAGTACTTC. The whole variable domain, filled in from reference TRBV7-9 and TRBJ2-5, reads DTGVSQNPRHKITKRGQNVTFRCDPISEHNRLYWYRQTLGQGPEFLTYFQNEAQLEKSRLLSDRFSAERPKGSFSTLEIQRTEQGDSAMYLCASSLVGHQETQYFGPGTRLLVL.

In the case of this clone: Other DNA sequences within the sample encode an identical CDR3. This CDR3 reads CASSLGSSTDTQYF. The DNA of the CDR3 is TGTGCCAGCAGCTTGGGCAGTAGCACAGATACGCAGTATTTT. The gene calls are TRBV5-6 and TRBJ2-3; the D is unclear. This CDR3 is 14 amino acids long. The V and J ends lost 0 bases and 0 bases respectively, with 5 bases between them. CDR1 and CDR2 from the germline V gene are SGHDT and YYEEEE.

This clone was counted ten times or more. The chain is built from TRBV19 and TRBJ2-3; 14 bases match TRBD2. The ends lost 4 bases at V and 6 bases at J; junction bases unmatched: 6. There are 16 residues in the CDR3. Germline lookup yields CDR1 LNHDA and CDR2 SQIVND (reference sequence). Here the CDR3 DNA reads TGTGCCAGTAGTACGCGACTAGCGGGAGGGCCGGATACGCAGTATTTT. Its translation is CASSTRLAGGPDTQYF.

This clone showed up just a few times. The sample contains more than one DNA sequence encoding this CDR3. This rearrangement joins TRBV11-2 to TRBJ2-5; 7 bases align to TRBD2. The V gene end was trimmed by 5 bases and the J gene end by 2 bases; junction bases not matched to a gene: 5. This CDR3 spans 14 amino acids. The germline V gene encodes CDR1 SGHAT and CDR2 FQNNGV. For the CDR3, the DNA is TGTGCCAGCAGCCCCGGGGGGAGGCAAGAGACCCAGTACTTC. Translation gives CASSPGGRQETQYF.

This sequence joins TRBV13 and TRBJ2-5; tentative D call: TRBD1 (6 bases). Trimming shortened V by 3 bases and J by 5 bases, and 13 bases separated the two germline ends. Germline CDR1 reads PRHDT; CDR2 reads FYEKMQ (reference sequence). The CDR3 extends over 14 amino acids. CDR3 coding DNA: TGTGCCAGCAGCTTCCCCCACAGGGTCGAGACCCAGTACTTC. It yields the protein CASSFPHRVETQYF.

The V call is TRBV7-9, the J call TRBJ2-1, with D tentatively TRBD2 (6 bases). Germline lookup yields CDR1 SEHNR and CDR2 FQNEAQ (reference sequence). V dropped 4 bases and J dropped 0 bases, with 13 bases sitting between them. CDR3 length: 16 amino acids. The CDR3 is CASSSQRAASYNEQFF. The DNA for the CDR3 is TGTGCCAGCAGCTCTCAGCGGGCCGCCTCCTACAATGAGCAGTTCTTC.

This chain joins TRBV28 and TRBJ2-3; TRBD2 matches 12 bases. In germline, CDR1 is MDHEN, CDR2 SYDVKM. After removal of 5 bases from V and 4 bases from J, the junction contained 4 bases not matched to a gene. The CDR3 is 15 amino acids. CDR3 coding DNA: TGTGCCAGCAGTCTAGCGGGAGGGCCCGCAGATACGCAGTATTTT. This encodes CASSLAGGPADTQYF.

The chain carries TRBV5-6 and TRBJ1-6; D perhaps matches TRBD1 (5 bases). The germline V gene encodes CDR1 SGHDT and CDR2 YYEEEE. CDR3 length equals 15 residues. The V end was cut by 2 bases, the J end by 3 bases, with 9 bases between. Written as DNA, the CDR3 is TGTGCCAGCAGCTTTAGACAGAACTATAATTCACCCCTCCACTTT. This encodes CASSFRQNYNSPLHF.

V gene TRBV5-6 combines with J gene TRBJ1-6, with D unresolved. Trimming took off 0 bases at V and 7 bases at J, with 8 bases between the two ends. The V gene's germline CDR1 is SGHDT and CDR2 YYEEEE. CDR3 length: 14 amino acids. CDR3 DNA sequence: TGTGCCAGCAGCTTGGTCCAGGCGAATTCACCCCTCCACTTT. Translated: CASSLVQANSPLHF.

The chain links TRBV2 to TRBJ2-2, with D perhaps matching TRBD2 (5 bases). Germline lookup yields CDR1 SNHLY and CDR2 FYNNEI. The CDR3 totals 14 residues. V dropped 2 bases and J dropped 7 bases, with 11 bases sitting between them. The CDR3 region is CASSETRAGGELFF. CDR3 in DNA: TGTGCCAGCAGTGAAACTAGGGCCGGCGGGGAGCTGTTTTTT.

V is TRBV19 and J is TRBJ2-1; 7 nucleotides agree with TRBD2. Germline CDR1 LNHDA, CDR2 SQIVND (reference sequence). The CDR3 sequence is 14 residues long. V dropped 6 bases and J dropped 5; count of bases not matched to a gene: 7. The CDR3 is CASRRSGDHNEQFF. CDR3 nucleotide sequence: TGTGCCAGTAGACGAAGCGGGGACCACAATGAGCAGTTCTTC.

The table lists this clone with a few counts. This same CDR3 is encoded by further DNA sequences in the sample. This chain connects TRBV6-4 to TRBJ1-1; D ambiguous. Germline loops: CDR1 MRHNA, CDR2 SNTAGT. The CDR3 covers 13 residues. With 6 bases removed from V and 4 bases from J, the gap between germline ends came to 12 bases. CDR3 loop: CASSAGRGTEAFF. CDR3 bases: TGTGCCAGCAGCGCCGGCCGAGGCACTGAAGCTTTCTTT.

The chain joins TRBV7-3 to TRBJ2-2; D gene unclear. Trimming shortened V by 2 bases and J by 0 bases, and 16 bases separated the two germline ends. This CDR3 has 18 residues. CDR1 and CDR2 (germline): SGHTA, FQGTGA. CDR3 sequence reads: CASSLANSTRPNTGELFF. The CDR3 region has the DNA TGTGCCAGCAGCTTAGCAAACTCCACAAGGCCGAACACCGGGGAGCTGTTTTTT.

To note about this clone: Distinct nucleotide sequences in the sample also encode this CDR3. V and J are TRBV27 and TRBJ2-7, with D possibly being TRBD1 (5 bases). This CDR3 has 14 residues. Trimming shortened V by 4 bases and J by 0 bases, and 10 bases separated the two germline ends. Germline V CDR1 and CDR2: MNHEY, SMNVEV (reference sequence). The CDR3 DNA follows: TGTGCCAGCAGTTATAGGGGAAGCTCCTACGAGCAGTACTTC. Residues: CASSYRGSSYEQYF.

As for this clone: Other DNA sequences from this sample encode an identical CDR3 as well. V gene TRBV27 combines with J gene TRBJ2-2; no clear D gene. The CDR3 extends over 14 amino acids. Per germline, CDR1 MNHEY and CDR2 SMNVEV (reference sequence). The germline V and J ends were trimmed by 0 bases and 2 bases, with 4 bases remaining between them. The CDR3 coding sequence is TGTGCCAGCAGTTTATCGGGCAACACCGGGGAGCTGTTTTTT. It yields the protein CASSLSGNTGELFF.

The chain recombines TRBV2 with TRBJ1-5; 7 bases are a match to TRBD1. V was pared by 4 bases and J by 5 bases, with 8 bases of the junction left unmatched. The CDR3 extends over 15 amino acids. CDR1 and CDR2 from the germline V gene are SNHLY and FYNNEI. CDR3 nucleotides: TGTGCCAGCAGTGCGGACAGGTCCCTTTATCAGCCCCAGCATTTT. It encodes CASSADRSLYQPQHF.

This chain joins TRBV4-1 and TRBJ1-4, with D possibly being TRBD1 (5 bases). V was cut by 4 bases and J by 0 bases, with 12 bases left in between. Per the germline V gene, CDR1 is MGHRA and CDR2 is YSYEKL. The CDR3 spans 16 residues. The CDR3 loop reads CASSPLRGATNEKLFF. Here the CDR3 DNA reads TGCGCCAGCAGCCCCCTTCGGGGGGCAACTAATGAAAAACTGTTTTTT.

This chain connects TRBV7-2 to TRBJ2-7, with 9 bases matching TRBD2. V was pared by 1 base and J by 3 bases, with 4 bases of the junction left unmatched. In germline, CDR1 is SGHTA, CDR2 FQGNSA. There are 15 residues in the CDR3. Here the CDR3 reads CASSLGGGRVYEQYF. DNA for the CDR3: TGTGCCAGCAGCTTAGGGGGCGGGAGGGTCTACGAGCAGTACTTC.

CDR3 sequence reads: CASSFGTGVAGTDTQYF. CDR3 DNA sequence: TGTGCCAGCAGCTTTGGGACGGGAGTAGCTGGCACAGATACGCAGTATTTT. The rearrangement uses TRBV5-6 and TRBJ2-3; D possibly corresponds to TRBD2 (6 bases). Trimming removed 2 bases from V and 1 base from J, with 17 bases in between. CDR1 SGHDT and CDR2 YYEEEE come from the germline V gene. This CDR3 spans 17 amino acids.

The rearrangement uses TRBV4-1 and TRBJ2-7; 12 bases are a match to TRBD2. This CDR3 region has 13 residues. The trim removed 3 bases at V and 8 bases at J, leaving 2 bases unmatched. The germline V gene encodes CDR1 MGHRA and CDR2 YSYEKL. This CDR3 reads CASSHGLAGQQYF. The CDR3 nucleotides read TGCGCCAGCAGCCACGGACTAGCGGGACAGCAGTACTTC.

V usage is TRBV28 and J usage is TRBJ2-5; D tentatively reads TRBD1 or TRBD2 (5 bases each). The DNA matches TRBJ2-7 better at its end, which makes the J call doubtful. The CDR3 is 14 residues long. Per the germline V gene, CDR1 is MDHEN and CDR2 is SYDVKM. The DNA of the CDR3 is TGTGCCAGCAGAACCGGGACCACTTCCTACGAGCAGTACTTC. Translating gives CASRTGTTSYEQYF.

The chain has TRBV2 and TRBJ2-5, with 8 bases matching TRBD1. CDR3 length: 14 residues. Trimming at V came to 7 bases and at J to 4 bases, leaving 8 bases not matched to a gene. Germline-derived CDR1 and CDR2 are SNHLY and FYNNEI. The CDR3: CASMGQGAGETQYF. In DNA, the CDR3 is TGTGCCAGCATGGGGCAGGGGGCGGGAGAGACCCAGTACTTC.

This clone has a count of ten or more. This rearrangement joins TRBV5-5 to TRBJ2-3; D is perhaps TRBD1 or TRBD2 (6 bases each). Trimming removed 4 bases from V and 2 bases from J, with 17 bases in between. Germline V CDR1 and CDR2: SGHKS, YYEKEE (reference sequence). CDR3 size: 16 residues. The CDR3 region is CASSPKWGASTDTQYF. The CDR3 DNA sequence: TGTGCCAGCAGCCCCAAGTGGGGGGCCTCCACAGATACGCAGTATTTT.

The chain carries TRBV7-9 and TRBJ2-2, with no clear D. The CDR3 is made up of 16 amino acids. Trimming shortened V by 3 bases and J by 5 bases, and 16 bases separated the two germline ends. Germline lookup yields CDR1 SEHNR and CDR2 FQNEAQ (reference sequence). CDR3 sequence reads: CASSFLSASGTGELFF. DNA of the CDR3: TGTGCCAGCAGCTTCTTATCGGCTAGTGGAACCGGGGAGCTGTTTTTT.

The V and J genes are TRBV18 and TRBJ2-7; D may correspond to TRBD1 or TRBD2 (5 bases each). The CDR3 is made up of 15 amino acids. V dropped 6 bases and J dropped 4 bases, with 19 bases sitting between them. Germline assignment: CDR1 KGHSH and CDR2 LQKENI. CDR3 loop: CASSQGVGLQYEQYF. The CDR3 nucleotides read TGTGCCAGCTCCCAGGGAGTCGGGCTTCAGTACGAGCAGTACTTC. Using reference TRBV18 and TRBJ2-7 for the parts outside the CDR3, the full variable domain is NAGVMQNPRHLVRRRGQEARLRCSPMKGHSHVYWYRQLPEEGLKFMVYLQKENIIDESGMPKERFSAEFPKEGPSILRIQQVVRGDSAAYFCASSQGVGLQYEQYFGPGTRLTVT.

Note on this clone: Within the sample, other DNA sequences also encode this same CDR3. The chain employs TRBV18 and TRBJ2-1; 11 bases map to TRBD2. This CDR3 region has 16 residues. Germline V gene sequence: CDR1 KGHSH, CDR2 LQKENI. Trimming cost V 3 bases and J 3 bases; bases outside gene matches: 4. CDR3: CASSPLTSGIYNEQFF. CDR3 sequence (DNA): TGTGCCAGCTCACCTTTGACTAGCGGGATCTACAATGAGCAGTTCTTC.

This clone was detected a few times. The chain links TRBV7-2 to TRBJ2-7; possible D gene TRBD2, 6 bases. Germline lookup yields CDR1 SGHTA and CDR2 FQGNSA. V dropped 5 bases and J dropped 7 bases, with 12 bases sitting between them. The CDR3 has 12 residues. The CDR3 DNA follows: TGTGCCAGCAGCCCCGCGACTAGGGAGCAGTACTTC. Its translation is CASSPATREQYF.